This T cell receptor beta chain derives from a study of blood T cells in healthy people across ages. About the study: With template switching, about one barcoded beta molecule was captured per two T cells.

Unmatched junction bases numbered 7, after V lost 0 bases and J lost 6 bases. The CDR3 has 15 residues. Germline CDR1 reads MGHRA; CDR2 reads YSYEKL. Whole-study results and caveats: Leaving the PBMCs unsorted stopped any conclusive comparison of naive versus antigen-experienced cells. Compared with aged donors, long-lived donors showed fewer expanded clones, suggesting selection. Roughly linear age-related decline in beta diversity appeared, significant by age about 37.

Together with a sample-barcoded 5' primer, a J-beta primer mix was included in a second PCR lasting roughly 6 to 12 cycles. TCRdb reprocessed the 5' RACE reads with MiXCR, giving one entry per CDR3 protein. The table shows about 800,000 distinct CDR3 sequences, with roughly 60% occurring only once. In regard to this clonotype: Its antigen is still unknown.

V usage is TRBV4-1 and J usage is TRBJ2-7, with 8 bases matching TRBD2. Sequencing input: blood. The receptor was isolated from a man aged 25 to 40 in good health. The CDR3 here is CASSQDGAGVREQYF. DNA of the CDR3: TGCGCCAGCAGCCAAGACGGAGCGGGGGTCCGCGAGCAGTACTTC.